Following are 17 T cell receptor beta chains from one sample sequenced in a study of human T cells and chemical hapten exposure. TCRdb ran MiXCR on the RACE reads and lists one entry per CDR3 protein. The sample carries approximately 73,000 distinct CDR3 sequences, 10% to 13% recorded once. As for time point: patch test 1, 2 weeks after DPC sensitization. Indicated treatment: therapeutic diphenylcyclopropenone sensitization with weekly scalp DPC. The sample in question was whole blood, obtained in connection with sensitization to the hapten diphenylcyclopropenone (DPC). The receptors here all came from a woman between 50 and 59 years old with alopecia areata. Some clones in this sample may be carry-over from other donors' samples.

Many counts were recorded for this clonotype. The chain uses TRBV20-1 and TRBJ2-3, with TRBD2 matching 11 bases. The CDR3 is made up of 18 amino acids. The V segment lost 6 bases and the J segment 2 bases; nucleotides outside the gene matches: 16. Germline CDR1 is DFQATT and CDR2 is SNEGSKA (reference sequence). The CDR3 bases are TGCAGTGCGAAGTCGGGGACTAGCGGTTACGGGCACACAGATACGCAGTATTTT. Amino acid sequence: CSAKSGTSGYGHTDTQYF.

The rearrangement uses TRBV6-2 or TRBV6-3 and TRBJ2-7, with TRBD1 as a possible D gene (5 bases). With 7 bases removed from V and 3 bases from J, the gap between germline ends came to 16 bases. Germline CDR1 is MNHEY and CDR2 is SVGEGT. The CDR3 sequence is 14 residues long. CDR3 sequence reads: CASNNRWFGYEQYF. The CDR3 region has the DNA TGTGCCAGCAACAACAGGTGGTTTGGCTACGAGCAGTACTTC.

This clonotype was found a few times. The rearrangement joins TRBV27 to TRBJ1-5; maybe TRBD1 (5 bases). Germline CDR1 reads MNHEY; CDR2 reads SMNVEV (reference sequence). Trimming removed 6 bases at V and 4 bases at J, with 16 bases between. The CDR3 has 15 amino acids. The CDR3 protein is CASRVPYRLNQPQHF. The CDR3 DNA sequence: TGTGCCAGCAGGGTCCCCTACAGGTTAAATCAGCCCCAGCATTTT.

This clonotype was observed a handful of times. The chain employs TRBV5-1 and TRBJ2-7, with D perhaps being TRBD1 or TRBD2 (5 bases each). CDR1 is SGHRS, CDR2 YFSETQ, per germline. The CDR3 is made up of 15 amino acids. V was shortened by 3 bases and J by 2 bases, with 15 bases between the two germline ends. For the CDR3, the DNA is TGCGCCAGCAGCTCCACCGGGACCAGCCCCTACGAGCAGTACTTC. Translated: CASSSTGTSPYEQYF.

The V gene is TRBV7-2, the J gene TRBJ2-3, with TRBD2 matching over 7 bases. The J segment lost 6 bases and the V segment lost 4 bases, leaving 10 bases of the junction unmatched. This CDR3 has 15 residues. The germline CDR1 and CDR2 sequences are SGHTA and FQGNSA. The DNA for the CDR3 is TGTGCCAGCAGCTGGCGGGGACTATGGTCCGATACGCAGTATTTT. Residues: CASSWRGLWSDTQYF. Together with reference TRBV7-2 and TRBJ2-3, the CDR3 gives the full variable domain: GAGVSQSPSNKVTEKGKDVELRCDPISGHTALYWYRQSLGQGLEFLIYFQGNSAPDKSGLPSDRFSAERTGGSVSTLTIQRTQQEDSAVYLCASSWRGLWSDTQYFGPGTRLTVL.

This clonotype has only a few counts. V usage is TRBV14 and J usage is TRBJ2-2, with a weak D call TRBD2 (5 bases). Germline V gene data show CDR1 as SGHDN and CDR2 as FVKESK. This CDR3 is built from 18 residues. Trimming shortened V by 2 bases and J by 0 bases, and 16 bases separated the two germline ends. CDR3 sequence reads: CASSQRTSGYANTGELFF. CDR3 nucleotides: TGTGCCAGCAGCCAACGCACCAGCGGATACGCGAACACCGGGGAGCTGTTTTTT. Complete variable domain (other parts from reference TRBV14 and TRBJ2-2): EAGVTQFPSHSVIEKGQTVTLRCDPISGHDNLYWYRRVMGKEIKFLLHFVKESKQDESGMPNNRFLAERTGGTYSTLKVQPAELEDSGVYFCASSQRTSGYANTGELFFGEGSRLTVL.

The chain links TRBV7-3 to TRBJ2-5, with a weak D call TRBD2 (5 bases). CDR1 is SGHTA, CDR2 FQGTGA, per germline. There are 13 residues in the CDR3. V shed 5 bases and J shed 5 bases, with 12 bases lying between them. CDR3 coding DNA: TGTGCCAGCAGCGAGGGAAGGGTGGAGACCCAGTACTTC. Its translation: CASSEGRVETQYF.

A few counts support this clonotype. The CDR3 protein is CASSLDGGRQETQYF. As DNA, the CDR3 is TGTGCCAGCAGCTTAGATGGGGGGAGGCAAGAGACCCAGTACTTC. This rearrangement joins TRBV11-2 to TRBJ2-5; D is possibly TRBD2 (6 bases). Trimming left V 0 bases short and J 2 bases short, with 10 bases between. CDR1 and CDR2 (germline): SGHAT, FQNNGV. The CDR3 extends over 15 amino acids.

This clonotype was observed a few times. V gene TRBV5-1 combines with J gene TRBJ1-4; 7 bases are a match to TRBD1. After removal of 1 base from V and 7 bases from J, the junction contained 4 bases not matched to a gene. Germline V CDR1 and CDR2: SGHRS, YFSETQ. The CDR3 contains 14 residues. The CDR3 sequence is CASSLRQGSEKLFF. In DNA form, the CDR3 reads TGCGCCAGCAGCTTGCGACAGGGCAGTGAAAAACTGTTTTTT.

This clonotype has just a few counts. This chain links TRBV29-1 with TRBJ2-1; TRBD2 might be the D (5 bases). The CDR3 loop spans 14 amino acids. V lost 4 bases to trimming and J lost 7 bases, with 17 bases between them. The germline V gene encodes CDR1 SQVTM and CDR2 ANQGSEA. Here the CDR3 reads CSVGQPPTGNEQFF. The CDR3 DNA follows: TGCAGCGTTGGCCAACCCCCTACGGGGAATGAGCAGTTCTTC.

This clonotype appeared many times. The rearrangement joins TRBV7-6 to TRBJ2-3; no clear D gene. The ends were cut back, 1 base at V and 4 bases at J, with 9 bases in the middle. The germline V gene encodes CDR1 SGHVS and CDR2 FNYEAQ. This CDR3 has 14 amino acids. The CDR3 DNA follows: TGTGCCAGCAGCTTAGGAGGCAGTCCAGATACGCAGTATTTT. Amino acid sequence: CASSLGGSPDTQYF.

This clonotype was observed at least ten times. The gene calls are TRBV18 and TRBJ2-6; 9 nucleotides agree with TRBD1. Germline V gives CDR1 KGHSH, CDR2 LQKENI. V was pared by 1 base and J by 2 bases, with 3 bases of the junction left unmatched. The length of the CDR3 is 17 residues. The CDR3 DNA reads as TGTGCCAGCTCACCACGGGGACAGGGTCCTGGGGCCAACGTCCTGACTTTC. Its protein product is CASSPRGQGPGANVLTF.

V is TRBV18 and J is TRBJ1-5, with D perhaps matching TRBD1 (6 bases). The CDR3 loop spans 15 amino acids. V was clipped by 10 bases and J by 3 bases, with 19 bases between them. Germline-derived CDR1 and CDR2 are KGHSH and LQKENI. CDR3 DNA: TGTGCCACCACCCCCGGAGGGGGACCCAATCAGCCCCAGCATTTT. As protein: CATTPGGGPNQPQHF.

This clonotype was recorded many times. The V and J genes are TRBV27 and TRBJ2-6, with TRBD2 as a possible D gene (6 bases). Germline loops: CDR1 MNHEY, CDR2 SMNVEV (reference sequence). This CDR3 contains 16 residues. The germline V and J ends were trimmed by 3 bases and 4 bases, with 13 bases remaining between them. CDR3 residues: CASSLVGGAGANVLTF. The CDR3 region has the DNA TGTGCCAGCAGTTTGGTGGGGGGAGCAGGGGCCAACGTCCTGACTTTC.

This clonotype came up many times. J is TRBJ1-5 and V is TRBV3-1, with D tentatively TRBD1 (6 bases). CDR1 and CDR2 from the germline V gene are LGHDT and YNNKEL (reference sequence). V gave up 3 bases and J gave up 7 bases, with 10 bases separating them. This CDR3 comprises 13 residues. Written as DNA, the CDR3 is TGTGCCAGCAGCCACCTGGACAGACAGCCCCAGCATTTT. As protein: CASSHLDRQPQHF.

V is TRBV30 and J is TRBJ2-7, with D possibly called TRBD1 or TRBD2 (5 bases each). Trimming stripped 1 base from V and 6 bases from J, with 7 bases between. Germline CDR1 reads GTSNPN; CDR2 reads SVGIG (reference sequence). The CDR3 covers 11 residues. CDR3 in amino acids: CAWSAGTEQYF. CDR3 nucleotides: TGTGCCTGGAGTGCAGGGACCGAGCAGTACTTC.

Comments on this clonotype: The germline gene is not matched at one end of the junction; a read error may be the cause. This sequence joins TRBV29-1 and TRBJ2-1, with D perhaps TRBD2 (5 bases). Germline V gene lookup returns CDR1 SQVTM and CDR2 ANQGSEA. This CDR3 is 14 amino acids long. CDR3 region: CGVVTRSSYNEQFF. CDR3 in DNA: TGCGGCGTCGTCACTAGAAGCTCCTATAATGAGCAGTTCTTC.